These T cell receptor beta chains were read from a single sample in a study of blood T cell repertoires in COVID-19. Produced via immunoSEQ multiplex PCR; TCRdb's table is partial and in-frame only. Of about 670,000 clones in the sample, approximately 90% were seen once. The material sequenced was peripheral blood. Source of these receptors: a woman aged 18-29 years with acute or convalescent COVID-19. Each CDR3 is given with its conserved first and last residue. The D gene is left open where the match is weak. Some rows have no size entry. The others give once, few or many, or a class for an expanded clone.

J: TRBJ1-2; size: -; V: TRBV7-8; D: TRBD1; DNA: TGTGCCAGCAGCCCACGGGACAGGAAATCATGGCTCTATGGCTACACCTTC; CDR3: CASSPRDRKSWLYGYTF
J: TRBJ1-5; size: -; V: TRBV11-2; D: -; DNA: TGTGCCAGCAGTCCCACCAGGGGCAATCAGCCCCAGCATTTT; CDR3: CASSPTRGNQPQHF
J: TRBJ1-1; size: few; V: TRBV3-1/TRBV3-2; D: -; DNA: TGTGCCAGCAGCCCCCCTACAGGGAACACTGAAGCTTTCTTT; CDR3: CASSPPTGNTEAFF
J: TRBJ2-7; size: once; V: TRBV19; D: TRBD1; DNA: TGTGCCAGTAGTACGTGGGACAGGAACGAGCAGTACTTC; CDR3: CASSTWDRNEQYF
J: TRBJ1-1; size: -; V: TRBV4-1; D: -; DNA: TGCGCCAGCAGCCAACAAACACGGGGTACTGAAGCTTTCTTT; CDR3: CASSQQTRGTEAFF
J: TRBJ1-4; size: -; V: TRBV2; D: TRBD1; DNA: TGTGCCAGCCTTACCGGGACAGGGGCCGAAAAACTGTTTTTT; CDR3: CASLTGTGAEKLFF
J: TRBJ2-3; size: -; V: TRBV6-5; D: -; DNA: TGTGCCAGCATTCCGGGACTCCACACAGATACGCAGTATTTT; CDR3: CASIPGLHTDTQYF
J: TRBJ1-2; size: -; V: TRBV4-3; D: -; DNA: TGCGCCAGCAGCCAAGGTTCGGTAAACTATGGCTACACCTTC; CDR3: CASSQGSVNYGYTF
J: TRBJ1-2; size: -; V: TRBV6-5; D: -; DNA: TGTGCCAGCAGTTACGGGCAGCCGTATGGCTACACCTTC; CDR3: CASSYGQPYGYTF
J: TRBJ1-2; size: once; V: TRBV2; D: TRBD1; DNA: TGTGCCAGCAGTATAGGGACAGGGGGGTATGGCTACACCTTC; CDR3: CASSIGTGGYGYTF
J: TRBJ1-2; size: -; V: TRBV2; D: -; DNA: TGTGCCAGCCTCGGACAGAACTATGGCTACACCTTC; CDR3: CASLGQNYGYTF
J: TRBJ1-2; size: -; V: TRBV6-6; D: -; DNA: TGTGCCAGCAGTTACTCTGGCTCCCGTTGGGGCTACACCTTC; CDR3: CASSYSGSRWGYTF
J: TRBJ2-3; size: -; V: TRBV4-3; D: -; DNA: TGCGCCAGCAGCCAAGGGTTACGGGGGAAAGGGTTGGATACGCAGTATTTT; CDR3: CASSQGLRGKGLDTQYF
J: TRBJ2-7; size: -; V: TRBV6-5; D: TRBD2; DNA: TGTGCCAGCCGCGAGCGGGGGGGTACCTACGAGCAGTACTTC; CDR3: CASRERGGTYEQYF
J: TRBJ1-1; size: -; V: TRBV6-5; D: TRBD1; DNA: TGTGCCAGCAGGCAGAACAGGGGAGGAGCTTTCTTT; CDR3: CASRQNRGGAFF
J: TRBJ1-2; size: -; V: TRBV2; D: TRBD1; DNA: TGTGCCAGCAGTGAAGGAGGGGGCGGCGGCTACACCTTC; CDR3: CASSEGGGGGYTF
J: TRBJ2-2; size: -; V: TRBV24-1; D: -; DNA: TGTGCCACCAGACAGGGGAACACCGGGGAGCTGTTTTTT; CDR3: CATRQGNTGELFF
J: TRBJ1-1; size: -; V: TRBV7-8; D: TRBD1; DNA: TGTGCCAGCAGCTTACAGACAGGGGGGCGCACTGAAGCTTTCTTT; CDR3: CASSLQTGGRTEAFF
J: TRBJ2-3; size: -; V: TRBV24-1; D: -; DNA: TGTGCCACCAGTGGACAGGTCACAGATACGCAGTATTTT; CDR3: CATSGQVTDTQYF
J: TRBJ1-6; size: -; V: TRBV4-3; D: -; DNA: TGCGCCAGCAGCCAAGACGACAGCGCAAGCTCCTATAATTCACCCCTCCACTTT; CDR3: CASSQDDSASSYNSPLHF
J: TRBJ1-1; size: -; V: TRBV5-8; D: -; DNA: TGTGCCAGCAGGTTTAGAGGGAGCACTGAAGCTTTCTTT; CDR3: CASRFRGSTEAFF
J: TRBJ1-4; size: -; V: TRBV5-1; D: -; DNA: TGCGCCAGCAGCTTCTTTGGGGCGAATGAAAAACTGTTTTTT; CDR3: CASSFFGANEKLFF
J: TRBJ2-3; size: -; V: TRBV6-5; D: TRBD1; DNA: TGTGCCAGCAGAGATACAGGGGGCACAGATACGCAGTATTTT; CDR3: CASRDTGGTDTQYF
J: TRBJ2-3; size: once; V: TRBV6-2/TRBV6-3; D: -; DNA: TGTGCCAGCAGTTATCAGGAGGTAGATACGCAGTATTTT; CDR3: CASSYQEVDTQYF
J: TRBJ1-2; size: -; V: TRBV10-3; D: -; DNA: TGTGCCATCAATACAGATCTACATGGCTACACCTTC; CDR3: CAINTDLHGYTF
J: TRBJ2-5; size: -; V: TRBV6-5; D: TRBD1; DNA: TGTGCCAGCACTTCCGACAGGGTTTATGGGGAGACCCAGTACTTC; CDR3: CASTSDRVYGETQYF
J: TRBJ2-5; size: once; V: TRBV24-1; D: TRBD1; DNA: TGTGCCACCAGTGGAGGGGGCCCAGAGACCCAGTACTTC; CDR3: CATSGGGPETQYF
J: TRBJ1-2; size: -; V: TRBV2; D: -; DNA: TGTGCCAGCAGTGTAGGTACTCTTGGGACTCCGTATGGCTACACCTTC; CDR3: CASSVGTLGTPYGYTF
J: TRBJ2-1; size: few; V: TRBV14; D: -; DNA: TGTGCCAGCAGCCAAGTTGGAGGTAGTGAGCAGTTCTTC; CDR3: CASSQVGGSEQFF
J: TRBJ2-7; size: -; V: TRBV6-5; D: TRBD1; DNA: TGTGCCAGCAGTTCCGGGACAGGGCGTTACGAGCAGTACTTC; CDR3: CASSSGTGRYEQYF
J: TRBJ1-3; size: -; V: TRBV9; D: TRBD1; DNA: TGTGCCAGCGGCCCGCAGGGGGCTGGAAACACCATATATTTT; CDR3: CASGPQGAGNTIYF
J: TRBJ1-1; size: -; V: TRBV7-3; D: -; DNA: TGTGCCAGCAGCCTGACAGTGAACACTGAAGCTTTCTTT; CDR3: CASSLTVNTEAFF
J: TRBJ2-2; size: -; V: TRBV5-5; D: -; DNA: TGTGCCAGCAGCACTAGGACGGGATCCGGGGAGCTGTTTTTT; CDR3: CASSTRTGSGELFF
J: TRBJ1-2; size: -; V: TRBV9; D: TRBD1; DNA: TGTGCCAGCAGCGCAGAGGGGACCGGGACAGCTTATGGCTACACCTTC; CDR3: CASSAEGTGTAYGYTF
J: TRBJ1-5; size: -; V: TRBV2; D: -; DNA: TGTGCCAGCAGTGAAGTGGGGAGTCAGCCCCAGCATTTT; CDR3: CASSEVGSQPQHF
J: TRBJ2-7; size: -; V: TRBV5-1; D: TRBD1; DNA: TGCGCCAGCAGCGACCGGCGGGACAGGCTAACCCTACTGGCGCGCGAGCAGTACTTC; CDR3: CASSDRRDRLTLLAREQYF
J: TRBJ2-7; size: -; V: TRBV7-3; D: TRBD2; DNA: TGTGCCAGCAGCTTAAGAGTGACTAGCGGGCCTCGGGAGCAGTACTTC; CDR3: CASSLRVTSGPREQYF
J: TRBJ1-1; size: -; V: TRBV19; D: -; DNA: TGTGCCAGTAGGGTGAAGAGGATCTTAGAGGACACTGAAGCTTTCTTT; CDR3: CASRVKRILEDTEAFF
J: TRBJ1-3; size: -; V: TRBV28; D: TRBD1; DNA: TGTGCCAGCAGTCCCCTCCGACAGGGGACTGGAAACACCATATATTTT; CDR3: CASSPLRQGTGNTIYF
J: TRBJ2-3; size: -; V: TRBV18; D: TRBD2; DNA: TGTGCCAGCTCACACCCCGGGACTAGCGGGGTGAGGCGCGGCACAGATACGCAGTATTTT; CDR3: CASSHPGTSGVRRGTDTQYF
J: TRBJ1-1; size: -; V: TRBV2; D: -; DNA: TGTGCCAGCAGTGAAGGGCAGGGCGGAGAAGCTTTCTTT; CDR3: CASSEGQGGEAFF
J: TRBJ1-5; size: -; V: TRBV5-5; D: -; DNA: TGTGCCAGCAGCTTAAAAGGGACTTTCGAACAGCCCCAGCATTTT; CDR3: CASSLKGTFEQPQHF
J: TRBJ2-3; size: -; V: TRBV2; D: -; DNA: TGTGCCAGCAGTGCTCAGGGTGCAGATACGCAGTATTTT; CDR3: CASSAQGADTQYF
J: TRBJ1-6; size: -; V: TRBV2; D: -; DNA: TGTGCCAGCAGCGAGGATCACTATAATTCACCCCTCCACTTT; CDR3: CASSEDHYNSPLHF
J: TRBJ1-2; size: -; V: TRBV27; D: -; DNA: TGTGCCAGCAGTCGGCAGGGCCGAATCTATGGCTACACCTTC; CDR3: CASSRQGRIYGYTF
J: TRBJ1-6; size: -; V: TRBV7-9; D: -; DNA: TGTGCCAGCAGCCAAATTAACCTCCGACAGTCCTATAATTCACCCCTCCACTTT; CDR3: CASSQINLRQSYNSPLHF
J: TRBJ1-1; size: -; V: TRBV5-1; D: -; DNA: TGCGCCAGCAGCTTGACGGGGAAGAACACTGAAGCTTTCTTT; CDR3: CASSLTGKNTEAFF
J: TRBJ2-1; size: -; V: TRBV7-3; D: TRBD2; DNA: TGTGCCAGCAGCCCTGAGCGGGGGCTAGTCAATGAGCAGTTCTTC; CDR3: CASSPERGLVNEQFF
J: TRBJ1-2; size: -; V: TRBV29-1; D: TRBD1; DNA: TGCAGCGTCCTACAGGGGGCGGATGGCTACACCTTC; CDR3: CSVLQGADGYTF
J: TRBJ2-7; size: -; V: TRBV6-5; D: TRBD1; DNA: TGTGCCAGCAGTTCGGACAGGGGTGGCTACGAGCAGTACTTC; CDR3: CASSSDRGGYEQYF
J: TRBJ1-5; size: few; V: TRBV2; D: -; DNA: TGTGCCAGCAGATACAAAGACAATCAGCCCCAGCATTTT; CDR3: CASRYKDNQPQHF
J: TRBJ1-1; size: -; V: TRBV21-1; D: -; DNA: TGTGCCAGCAGCAAAAGGACAGGCCCAGGAGCTTTCTTT; CDR3: CASSKRTGPGAFF
J: TRBJ2-7; size: -; V: TRBV9; D: TRBD1; DNA: TGTGCCAGCAGCGTAGGGACAGGGATTAGTCAGGAGCAGTACTTC; CDR3: CASSVGTGISQEQYF
J: TRBJ1-2; size: -; V: TRBV2; D: -; DNA: TGTGCCAGCAGTCAGGGACTTACTAACTATGGCTACACCTTC; CDR3: CASSQGLTNYGYTF
J: TRBJ2-1; size: few; V: TRBV6-1; D: -; DNA: TGTGCCAGCAGTGAAGAGATACTTGTTTACAATGAGCAGTTCTTC; CDR3: CASSEEILVYNEQFF